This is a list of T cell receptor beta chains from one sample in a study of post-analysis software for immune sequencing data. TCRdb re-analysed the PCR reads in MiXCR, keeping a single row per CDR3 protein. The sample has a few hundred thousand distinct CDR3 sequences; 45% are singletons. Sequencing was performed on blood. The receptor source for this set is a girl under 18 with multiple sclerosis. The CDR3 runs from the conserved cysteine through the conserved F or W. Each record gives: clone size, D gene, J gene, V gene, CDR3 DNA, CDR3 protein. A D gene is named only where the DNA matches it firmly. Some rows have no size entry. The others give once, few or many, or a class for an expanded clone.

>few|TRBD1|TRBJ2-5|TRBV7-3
TGTGCCAGCAGCTTAGAGGGCGGGACAGGGGCCGAGACCCAGTACTTC
CASSLEGGTGAETQYF
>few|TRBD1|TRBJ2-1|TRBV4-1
TGCGCCAGCAGCCAAGAGACAGGGGGAAGGAAAAATGAGCAGTTCTTC
CASSQETGGRKNEQFF
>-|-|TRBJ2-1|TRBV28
TGTGCCAGCAGTGTAGTAGGCTCCTACAATGAGCAGTTCTTC
CASSVVGSYNEQFF
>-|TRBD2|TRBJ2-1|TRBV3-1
TGTGCCAGCAGCCACAGCGGGAGAGACCAGTTCTTC
CASSHSGRDQFF
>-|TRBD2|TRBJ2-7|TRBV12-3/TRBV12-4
TGTGCCAGCGGTCCACCAACTAGCGGGGCCTCCTACGAGCAGTACTTC
CASGPPTSGASYEQYF
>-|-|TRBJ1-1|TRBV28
TGTGCCAGCAGTTTTCGGACAGAGAACACTGAAGCTTTCTTT
CASSFRTENTEAFF
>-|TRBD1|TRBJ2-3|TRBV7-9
TGTGCCAGCAGCCCGCAGGGGGCTATAGATACGCAGTATTTT
CASSPQGAIDTQYF
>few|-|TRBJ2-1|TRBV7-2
TGTGCCAGCAGCCCCCTTGACCAACACTACAATGAGCAGTTCTTC
CASSPLDQHYNEQFF
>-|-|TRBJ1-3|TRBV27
TGTGCCAGCAGCCCCCGGGACGGAAAAAACACCATATATTTT
CASSPRDGKNTIYF
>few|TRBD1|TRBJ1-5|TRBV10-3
TGTGCCATCAGTGAGAACAGGGGAGGGGGGAACAATCAGCCCCAGCATTTT
CAISENRGGGNNQPQHF
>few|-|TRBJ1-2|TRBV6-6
TGTGCCAGCAGTTACTCGAGACCTGGAGGCTACACCTTC
CASSYSRPGGYTF
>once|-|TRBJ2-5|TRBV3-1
TGTGCCAGCAGCCAAGGAGGGTTCTACCAAGAGACCCAGTACTTC
CASSQGGFYQETQYF
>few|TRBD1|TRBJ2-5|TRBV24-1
TGTGCCACCAGCGCTTCCGGGACAGGGCTCCTCCCGACCGCGGAGACCCAGTACTTC
CATSASGTGLLPTAETQYF
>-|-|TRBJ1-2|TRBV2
TGTGCCAGCAGAACGACCCTTTACACCTTC
CASRTTLYTF
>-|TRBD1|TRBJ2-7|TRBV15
TGTGCCACCAGCAGGGAGGGACAGGGCTCCTACGAGCAGTACTTC
CATSREGQGSYEQYF
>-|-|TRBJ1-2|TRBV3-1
TGTGCCAGCAGCCAAGGTCGGGCTAGCTACACCTTC
CASSQGRASYTF
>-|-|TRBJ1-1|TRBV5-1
TGCGCCAGCAGCTTGTACATTGGGACTGAAGCTTTCTTT
CASSLYIGTEAFF
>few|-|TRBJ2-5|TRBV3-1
TGTGCCAGCAGCCAAAGGGTACGGGGGGAGACCCAGTACTTC
CASSQRVRGETQYF